Reported below is one T cell receptor beta chain. Its antigen is unknown. Only in-frame clones appear in the TCRdb table, and some are missing; sequencing was by immunoSEQ multiplex PCR. The data show about 24,000 clones, approximately 90% seen once. Germline V gene sequence: CDR1 LGHNA, CDR2 YNFKEQ. The V gene lost 4 bases and the J gene lost 5 bases, with 11 bases spanning the gap. The CDR3 consists of 14 residues. These data are taken from a study of a mutant IDH1 vaccine in newly diagnosed glioma. Study-wide results and limits: Pseudoprogression seemed unrelated to changes in top peripheral T cell clonotypes.

This sample's time point: baseline, week 1 (first vaccination visit). Documented treatment: pre-vaccination baseline after standard-of-care therapy. New IDH1-mutant, ATRX-lost WHO grade 3 or 4 astrocytomas occurred in donors. V gene TRBV4-2 combines with J gene TRBJ1-4; a weak D match, TRBD1 (6 bases). Specimen: PBMCs, collected from a glioma patient treated with radiotherapy, temozolomide or both. The receptor comes from a man aged 25 to 45 with glioma. This CDR3 reads CASSPDSRNEKLFF. DNA of the CDR3: TGTGCCAGCAGCCCGGACAGTAGAAATGAAAAACTGTTTTTT.